This TCR beta chain was profiled in a study of vaccination effects on CD4 cells after COVID-19. A word on this clone: What it recognizes is unknown.

TCRdb's copy holds only in-frame clones and misses some; the assay was immunoSEQ multiplex PCR. The table shows about 71,000 clones, with 65% to 80% occurring only once. Following 10 days of culture, CD4+ T cells were isolated. Each person got two doses of an mRNA SARS-CoV-2 vaccine, BNT162b2 or mRNA-1273. Study observations and caveats: Clones of infection and vaccine origin contracted markedly late after vaccination.

Per germline, CDR1 SGHAT and CDR2 FQNNGV. The CDR3 spans 16 residues. Trimming removed 5 bases from V and 7 bases from J; junction bases left unmatched: 11. The chain joins TRBV11-2 to TRBJ2-1, with 10 bases that match TRBD2. The clonotype comes from a human donor who received a COVID-19 vaccine. The source was CD4+ T cells from PBMCs cultured without peptide, collected after COVID-19 vaccination. The CDR3, as DNA: TGTGCCAGCAGCCCCCGACTAGCGGGTATAGAGAATGAGCAGTTCTTC. This gives the protein CASSPRLAGIENEQFF.